These T cell receptor beta chains were read from a single sample in a study of brain T cells in children with intractable seizures. Only in-frame clones appear in the TCRdb table, and some are missing; sequencing was by immunoSEQ multiplex PCR. The sample shows around 100,000 clones, roughly 92% of them seen only once. Sequences were derived from peripheral blood, sampled at surgery. All receptors come from a boy under two years old with hemimegalencephaly and intractable seizures. CDR3s include the opening cysteine and the closing phenylalanine or tryptophan. Each record gives: V gene, J gene, CDR3 protein.

TRBV12-5	TRBJ1-6	CASGWGVGSPLHF
TRBV10-2	TRBJ2-3	CASKDWVGNLAWDTDTQYF
TRBV5-6	TRBJ1-2	CASHTGAYGYTF
TRBV29-1	TRBJ1-2	CSVGQGIGGYTF
TRBV6-5	TRBJ2-6	CASSRNRAGANVLTF
TRBV5-1	TRBJ2-5	CASSLAGGPETQYF
TRBV28	TRBJ2-7	CASSSAYEQYF
TRBV5-6	TRBJ1-3	CASSSGTGAGNTIYF
TRBV28	TRBJ1-5	CASSYHLLLRLRAGYQPQHF
TRBV27	TRBJ1-5	CASSPRLRGLDQPQHF
TRBV29-1	TRBJ2-1	CSVDPSGALNEQFF
TRBV5-4	TRBJ2-2	CASSLAGGTGELFF
TRBV7-3	TRBJ1-1	CASSLWDRGLMNTEAFF
TRBV4-1	TRBJ1-2	CASSQGQGVVYGYTF
TRBV14	TRBJ2-3	CASSQESGGPDTQYF
TRBV19	TRBJ1-1	CASSILRVWGAEAFF
TRBV19	TRBJ2-3	CASSISGSTDTQYF
TRBV7-9	TRBJ2-3	CASSRRIAGRGVTDTQYF
TRBV4-1	TRBJ1-1	CASSPTLGVMNTEAFF
TRBV11-3	TRBJ1-3	CASSLVSGNTIYF
TRBV3-1/TRBV3-2	TRBJ2-6	CASSQGVWPSGANVLTF
TRBV11-2	TRBJ2-7	CASSWGTSGSPYEQYF
TRBV5-1	TRBJ2-7	CASSLNGPGTEQYF
TRBV6-5	TRBJ2-3	CASSPSRVNTDTQYF
TRBV2	TRBJ1-2	CASSTSVGLGGYTF
TRBV3-1/TRBV3-2	TRBJ2-3	CASSQLGDTQYF
TRBV4-1	TRBJ2-1	CASSQGVLPYNEQFF
TRBV7-8	TRBJ1-1	CASSYDRNTEAFF
TRBV3-1/TRBV3-2	TRBJ2-5	CASSLSTQETQYF
TRBV10-3	TRBJ2-1	CAIKAAGGPSSYNEQFF
TRBV27	TRBJ1-1	CASSLFGQGGNTEAFF
TRBV28	TRBJ2-3	CASSLPTSTDTQYF
TRBV29-1	TRBJ2-7	CSSTGDLYEQYF
TRBV10-3	TRBJ2-5	CAISGGQQETQYF
TRBV5-4	TRBJ1-6	CASSLAGTDNSPLHF
TRBV27	TRBJ1-4	CATSDVEKLFF
TRBV4-2	TRBJ2-2	CASSPPGPYTGELFF
TRBV30	TRBJ2-1	CAWSVRAGGGDEQFF
TRBV5-4	TRBJ2-7	CASTPTSGPGDEQYF
TRBV19	TRBJ2-1	CASTNIREGRRREQFF
TRBV3-1/TRBV3-2	TRBJ2-2	CASSPTREGPPTGELFF
TRBV24-1	TRBJ2-5	CATSDFPTSSETQYF
TRBV7-3	TRBJ2-6	CASSSSGANVLTF
TRBV20-1	TRBJ1-2	CSAPYGYTF
TRBV12-3/TRBV12-4	TRBJ1-6	CASRKQGSPLHF
TRBV7-9	TRBJ1-1	CASTLLRSRGVNTEAFF
TRBV2	TRBJ1-6	CASRLQGRNSPLHF
TRBV6-5	TRBJ2-1	CASSRAHNDEQFF
TRBV4-1	TRBJ2-7	CASSQVGGTSGFTYEQYF
TRBV9	TRBJ1-1	CASSVGTGNTEAFF
TRBV6-5	TRBJ1-2	CASTVNRGRGGYTF
TRBV10-3	TRBJ2-7	CAIGTSGYEQYF